The text below deals with one T cell receptor beta chain. Membership in each cohort depended on participant-reported clinical history. Two consecutive negative NP/OP PCR tests, clearance, or resolved symptoms defined Cohort 3 recovery. Source study methods: Researchers report that nucleated cell counts were estimated from reference gene primer amplification. The repertoire was sequenced with immunoSEQ multiplex PCR; TCRdb's copy has only in-frame clones and lacks some. V and J calls and clone size are as listed in that table; D and trimming were resolved from the DNA. Seen here are roughly 150,000 clones, roughly 78% observed once, and the top ten hold over 5%. These data are taken from a study of blood T cell repertoires in COVID-19. Study information: Samples came from the United States, Italy and Spain, spanning acute and convalescent COVID-19.

The receptor's source is a woman aged 50 to 60 who had recovered from COVID-19. Source material: PBMCs or T cells enriched from blood (not recorded which).

CDR3 sequence (DNA): TGTGCCAGCAGTGAACGGGACAGGAGAAACACCATATATTTT. This encodes CASSERDRRNTIYF. The V call is TRBV6-1, the J call TRBJ1-3; 8 bases agree with TRBD1. The V and J ends lost 2 bases and 5 bases, in that order; junction bases with no gene match: 2. The CDR3 is 14 residues long. Germline V lookup: CDR1 MNHNS, CDR2 SASEGT.